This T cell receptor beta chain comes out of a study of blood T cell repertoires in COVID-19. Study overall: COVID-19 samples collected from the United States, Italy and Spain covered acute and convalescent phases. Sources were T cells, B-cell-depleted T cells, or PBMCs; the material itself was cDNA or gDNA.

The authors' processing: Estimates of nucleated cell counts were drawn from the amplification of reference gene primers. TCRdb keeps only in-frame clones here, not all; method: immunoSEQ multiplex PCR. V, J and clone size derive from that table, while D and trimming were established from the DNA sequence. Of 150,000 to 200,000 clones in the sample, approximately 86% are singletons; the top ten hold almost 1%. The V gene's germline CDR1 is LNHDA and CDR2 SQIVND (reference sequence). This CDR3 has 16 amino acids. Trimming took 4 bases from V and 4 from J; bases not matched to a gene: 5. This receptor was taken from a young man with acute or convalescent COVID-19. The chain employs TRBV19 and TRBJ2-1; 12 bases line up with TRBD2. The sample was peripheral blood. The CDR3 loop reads CASSNRLAGEYNEQFF. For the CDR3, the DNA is TGTGCCAGTAGTAACCGACTAGCGGGGGAATACAATGAGCAGTTCTTC.